A selection of T cell receptor beta chains follows, all from one sample in a study of blood T cell repertoires in COVID-19. Some clones are missing from TCRdb's copy, which holds only in-frame ones; the method was immunoSEQ multiplex PCR. The table shows 150,000 to 200,000 clones, with around 86% occurring only once. Material: PBMCs or T cells enriched from blood (not recorded which). The source is a woman in her forties in a cohort exposed to, infected with or recovered from COVID-19 (not recorded which). The CDR3 runs from the conserved cysteine through the conserved F or W. The order of the fields is D gene, J gene, V gene, clone size, CDR3 protein, CDR3 DNA. A D gene is named only where the DNA matches it firmly. Size is omitted from some rows. Given values are once, few, many or a class for expanded clones.

>NA|TRBJ2-2|TRBV5-1|NA
CASTLTGELFF
TGCGCCAGCACATTGACCGGGGAGCTGTTTTTT
>NA|TRBJ1-1|TRBV7-8|NA
CASSTGSGIQAFF
TGTGCCAGCAGCACCGGCTCAGGGATTCAAGCTTTCTTT
>TRBD1|TRBJ2-1|TRBV7-2|NA
CASSWDRGTYNEQFF
TGTGCCAGCAGCTGGGACAGGGGAACCTACAATGAGCAGTTCTTC
>TRBD1|TRBJ2-1|TRBV25-1|few
CASSGIRDRGGDEQFF
TGTGCCAGCAGTGGCATCCGGGACAGGGGGGGCGATGAGCAGTTCTTC
>TRBD2|TRBJ2-1|TRBV6-8|NA
CASSYELAGETPWQFF
TGTGCCAGCAGTTACGAGTTAGCGGGCGAAACCCCTTGGCAGTTCTTC
>TRBD1|TRBJ2-7|TRBV4-1|few
CASSPGQGEAEQYF
TGCGCCAGCAGCCCGGGACAGGGCGAAGCCGAGCAGTACTTC
>NA|TRBJ2-2|TRBV4-1|NA
CASSQVSGELFF
TGCGCCAGCAGCCAAGTCTCCGGGGAGCTGTTTTTT
>TRBD2|TRBJ2-7|TRBV27|NA
CATSRGVYYEQYF
TGTGCCACCTCTCGGGGGGTGTACTACGAGCAGTACTTC
>TRBD1|TRBJ2-1|TRBV6-5|NA
CASSLVGAGGNEQFF
TGTGCCAGCAGCCTGGTAGGCGCAGGGGGCAATGAGCAGTTCTTC
>NA|TRBJ1-3|TRBV14|NA
CASRKTGASGNTIYF
TGTGCCAGTAGAAAAACAGGAGCCTCTGGAAACACCATATATTTT
>TRBD1|TRBJ1-4|TRBV4-1|NA
CASSHRPDRGRGEKLFF
TGCGCCAGCAGCCACAGACCTGACAGGGGGCGGGGTGAAAAACTGTTTTTT
>NA|TRBJ2-7|TRBV28|few
CASSLGQTYEQYF
TGTGCCAGCAGTTTAGGACAGACCTACGAGCAGTACTTC
>TRBD1|TRBJ2-3|TRBV10-3|NA
CAISLGQGANPPPPADTQYF
TGTGCCATCAGCCTTGGACAGGGGGCTAACCCACCCCCCCCGGCAGATACGCAGTATTTT
>TRBD1|TRBJ1-5|TRBV7-8|many
CASSWGGDRRNQPQHF
TGTGCCAGCAGCTGGGGGGGGGACAGGCGCAATCAGCCCCAGCATTTT
>TRBD2|TRBJ2-1|TRBV6-5|few
CASSYLASGSYNEQFF
TGTGCCAGCAGTTACCTTGCTAGCGGCTCCTACAATGAGCAGTTCTTC
>TRBD2|TRBJ2-5|TRBV5-1|NA
CASAGGGKETQYF
TGCGCCAGCGCCGGGGGAGGGAAAGAGACCCAGTACTTC
>NA|TRBJ1-1|TRBV11-3|NA
CASSLAGSGAFF
TGTGCCAGCAGCTTAGCAGGGAGCGGGGCTTTCTTT
>NA|TRBJ2-3|TRBV5-4|NA
CASSYVGPGDPDTQYF
TGTGCCAGCAGCTATGTAGGCCCAGGGGACCCAGATACGCAGTATTTT
>TRBD2|TRBJ2-3|TRBV24-1|NA
CATSETSLAGGPPDTQYF
TGTGCCACCAGTGAGACTTCACTAGCGGGAGGGCCCCCAGATACGCAGTATTTT
>NA|TRBJ1-5|TRBV7-8|NA
CASSLGGGGYSNQPQHF
TGTGCCAGCAGCTTAGGGGGGGGAGGGTATAGCAATCAGCCCCAGCATTTT
>TRBD1|TRBJ1-3|TRBV2|NA
CATATGAGNTIYF
TGTGCCACCGCGACAGGGGCTGGAAACACCATATATTTT
>TRBD1|TRBJ2-2|TRBV19|NA
CASIRDREVTGELFF
TGTGCCAGTATTCGGGACAGGGAGGTCACCGGGGAGCTGTTTTTT
>NA|TRBJ1-1|TRBV7-9|few
CASSFQGSTEAFF
TGTGCCAGCAGCTTTCAGGGTTCGACTGAAGCTTTCTTT
>NA|TRBJ1-3|TRBV21-1|NA
CASRNLSGVSGNTIYF
TGTGCCAGCAGAAATTTGTCTGGAGTGTCTGGAAACACCATATATTTT
>NA|TRBJ2-5|TRBV7-9|NA
CASSLAGGTQYF
TGTGCCAGCAGCTTGGCGGGCGGGACCCAGTACTTC
>NA|TRBJ2-2|TRBV2|NA
CASSEAHGTGELFF
TGTGCCAGCAGTGAAGCGCACGGGACTGGGGAGCTGTTTTTT
>NA|TRBJ2-7|TRBV21-1|NA
CASSKEHALGAYEQYF
TGTGCCAGCAGCAAAGAGCACGCCCTAGGGGCCTACGAGCAGTACTTC
>TRBD2|TRBJ2-1|TRBV13|NA
CASSIGTSGVGEQFF
TGTGCCAGCAGCATAGGGACTAGCGGAGTGGGTGAGCAGTTCTTC
>NA|TRBJ1-5|TRBV5-5|once
CASSRQNSNQPQHF
TGTGCCAGCAGCCGACAGAATAGCAATCAGCCCCAGCATTTT
>NA|TRBJ1-2|TRBV29-1|NA
CSVLGGGYGYTF
TGCAGCGTTTTAGGGGGTGGTTATGGCTACACCTTC
>NA|TRBJ2-1|TRBV6-2/TRBV6-3|NA
CASSYSTRSYNEQFF
TGTGCCAGCAGTTACTCGACTAGGTCCTACAATGAGCAGTTCTTC
>TRBD2|TRBJ2-3|TRBV3-1/TRBV3-2|NA
CATSHKNGGGEHKHRDTQYF
TGTGCCACCAGCCACAAAAACGGGGGGGGAGAGCATAAGCATAGAGATACGCAGTATTTT
>NA|TRBJ1-6|TRBV27|NA
CASRSHRNSPLHF
TGTGCCAGCAGATCTCACAGGAATTCACCCCTCCACTTT
>NA|TRBJ1-1|TRBV7-8|once
CASSQTVDFSTEAFF
TGTGCCAGCAGCCAAACTGTCGATTTTTCTACTGAAGCTTTCTTT
>NA|TRBJ2-3|TRBV4-3|once
CASSKYKEGLFTDTQYF
TGCGCCAGCAGCAAATACAAAGAGGGACTGTTCACAGATACGCAGTATTTT
>NA|TRBJ1-2|TRBV27|NA
CASRGVYDGYTF
TGTGCCAGCAGAGGAGTTTACGATGGCTACACCTTC
>NA|TRBJ1-1|TRBV6-5|NA
CASSPERGKAFF
TGTGCCAGCAGTCCTGAGCGAGGGAAAGCTTTCTTT
>NA|TRBJ2-7|TRBV19|NA
CASSMSRVHEQYF
TGTGCCAGTAGTATGTCCAGGGTACACGAGCAGTACTTC
>NA|TRBJ2-2|TRBV9|NA
CASSDGDNGELFF
TGTGCCAGCAGCGACGGGGACAACGGGGAGCTGTTTTTT
>TRBD1|TRBJ1-1|TRBV4-1|NA
CASSQSTGATEAFF
TGCGCCAGCAGCCAAAGTACAGGGGCGACGGAAGCTTTCTTT
>NA|TRBJ2-5|TRBV9|NA
CASSVRGGYQETQYF
TGTGCCAGCAGCGTAAGAGGAGGGTACCAAGAGACCCAGTACTTC
>TRBD1|TRBJ2-3|TRBV19|once
CASSFQGQSTDTQYF
TGTGCCAGTAGTTTCCAGGGACAGAGCACAGATACGCAGTATTTT
>NA|TRBJ1-1|TRBV28|NA
CASSLPVNTEAFF
TGTGCCAGCAGTTTACCGGTGAACACTGAAGCTTTCTTT
>NA|TRBJ2-2|TRBV6-1|once
CASSDGGELFF
TGTGCCAGCAGTGACGGCGGGGAGCTGTTTTTT
>NA|TRBJ1-6|TRBV7-9|NA
CASSLEGPLHF
TGTGCCAGCAGTCTCGAGGGACCCCTCCACTTT
>NA|TRBJ1-3|TRBV5-4|few
CASSLDASSGNTIYF
TGTGCCAGCAGCTTGGACGCGAGCTCTGGAAACACCATATATTTT
>TRBD1|TRBJ1-3|TRBV9|NA
CASSKRQGRGNTIYF
TGTGCCAGCAGCAAACGACAGGGTAGAGGAAACACCATATATTTT
>TRBD1|TRBJ1-3|TRBV28|NA
CASSRSLDRVHGNTIYF
TGTGCCAGCAGCCGATCCCTGGACAGGGTTCATGGAAACACCATATATTTT
>NA|TRBJ1-2|TRBV7-9|NA
CASSLSGRGNGYTF
TGTGCCAGCAGCCTCAGTGGCAGGGGAAATGGCTACACCTTC
>NA|TRBJ2-1|TRBV4-2|NA
CASSQYYNEQFF
TGTGCCAGCAGCCAATACTACAATGAGCAGTTCTTC
>TRBD1|TRBJ1-2|TRBV19|NA
CASSINPTGEKDYGYTF
TGTGCCAGTAGTATAAATCCCACAGGGGAGAAGGACTATGGCTACACCTTC
>NA|TRBJ1-1|TRBV5-5|NA
CASSPGEGREAFF
TGTGCCAGCAGCCCGGGGGAGGGACGTGAAGCTTTCTTT
>TRBD2|TRBJ2-2|TRBV24-1|NA
CATSYSGLAGTGELFF
TGTGCCACCAGCTATTCGGGACTAGCGGGAACCGGGGAGCTGTTTTTT
>NA|TRBJ1-1|TRBV19|NA
CASSGQGAEAFF
TGTGCCAGTAGTGGGCAGGGTGCTGAAGCTTTCTTT
>NA|TRBJ1-1|TRBV5-4|NA
CASGGVNTEAFF
TGTGCCAGCGGGGGGGTGAACACTGAAGCTTTCTTT
>NA|TRBJ1-1|TRBV2|NA
CARVILGRDTEAFF
TGTGCCAGAGTAATACTGGGGAGGGATACTGAAGCTTTCTTT
>TRBD1|TRBJ2-7|TRBV6-6|NA
CASSSLDRGSYEQYF
TGTGCCAGCAGTTCGTTGGACAGGGGCTCCTACGAGCAGTACTTC
>NA|TRBJ1-5|TRBV19|once
CASSISSNQPQHF
TGTGCCAGTAGTATTTCGAGCAATCAGCCCCAGCATTTT